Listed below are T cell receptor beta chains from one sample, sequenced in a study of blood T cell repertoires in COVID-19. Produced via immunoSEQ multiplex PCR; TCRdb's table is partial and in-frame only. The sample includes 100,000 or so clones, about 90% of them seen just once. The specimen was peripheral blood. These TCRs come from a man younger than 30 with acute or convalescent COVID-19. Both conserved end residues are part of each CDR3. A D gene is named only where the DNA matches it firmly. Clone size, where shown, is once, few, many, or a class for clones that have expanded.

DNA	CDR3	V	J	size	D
TGTGCCAGCAGTGTGGGGAGGACAGGGTCGATCTCAATCTTT	CASSVGRTGSISIF	TRBV6-6	TRBJ1-3	NA	TRBD1
TGTGCCAGCAGTCCCACCGCGTGGACAGGGGAGAACACTGAAGCTTTCTTT	CASSPTAWTGENTEAFF	TRBV27	TRBJ1-1	NA	TRBD1
TGTGCCAGTAGTATACCCAGGGAGGGCAATCAGCCCCAGCATTTT	CASSIPREGNQPQHF	TRBV19	TRBJ1-5	NA	NA
TGTGCCACCAGTGAATCCGGTGTGGGACAGAAGAACACCGGGGAGCTGTTTTTT	CATSESGVGQKNTGELFF	TRBV24-1	TRBJ2-2	NA	TRBD1
TGTGCCAGCAGCCGCGTCGGGTCCTACGAGCAGTACTTC	CASSRVGSYEQYF	TRBV5-4	TRBJ2-7	NA	NA
TGTGCCAGTAGCAACACCGGGACAGGTAATTCACCCCTCCACTTT	CASSNTGTGNSPLHF	TRBV19	TRBJ1-6	NA	TRBD1
TGTGCCAGCAGCTTTCAGACTGAAGCTTTCTTT	CASSFQTEAFF	TRBV7-2	TRBJ1-1	NA	NA
TGCGCCAGCAGCCGACAGGGGATAGTCCTCTCTGGAAACACCATATATTTT	CASSRQGIVLSGNTIYF	TRBV4-1	TRBJ1-3	NA	TRBD1
TGCGCCAGCAGTTGGACTAGCGTCCCAGATACGCAGTATTTT	CASSWTSVPDTQYF	TRBV10-1	TRBJ2-3	NA	TRBD2
TGTGCCAGCAGCTTGATGGGACTAGCAAACTACGAGCAGTACTTC	CASSLMGLANYEQYF	TRBV7-2	TRBJ2-7	NA	TRBD2
TGTGCCAGCAGCTTAGTTGGGCAGGGGACCCGGAGGGAAAAACTGTTTTTT	CASSLVGQGTRREKLFF	TRBV7-9	TRBJ1-4	NA	NA
TGCAGCGTTGACGGAGGGTCCGGGGAGCTGTTTTTT	CSVDGGSGELFF	TRBV29-1	TRBJ2-2	once	NA
TGTGCCAGTAGTATAGCTGGGTGGGCGAACACTGAAGCTTTCTTT	CASSIAGWANTEAFF	TRBV19	TRBJ1-1	NA	NA
TGTGCCACCAGTGATCCTTCTAGCGGAAACACCGGGGAGCTGTTTTTT	CATSDPSSGNTGELFF	TRBV24-1	TRBJ2-2	NA	TRBD2
TGTGCCAGTAGTCCCAGGGGGAAACCCCTGCCCCCTGAAGCTTTCTTT	CASSPRGKPLPPEAFF	TRBV19	TRBJ1-1	NA	TRBD1
TGTGCTAGTGCCTTGTCTAGCTCCTACAATGAGCAGTTCTTC	CASALSSSYNEQFF	TRBV12-5	TRBJ2-1	NA	NA
TGTGCCAGCAGCCAAGAGGACAGAGATTATTCACCCCTCCACTTT	CASSQEDRDYSPLHF	TRBV3-1/TRBV3-2	TRBJ1-6	NA	NA
TGCGCCAGCACTCATCGGGGGAAGACTGAAGCTTTCTTT	CASTHRGKTEAFF	TRBV5-1	TRBJ1-1	NA	NA
TGTGCCAGCAGCCCACCGGGCGGGAGGATCGATGAGCAGTTCTTC	CASSPPGGRIDEQFF	TRBV28	TRBJ2-1	NA	TRBD2
TGTGCCAGCAGCTTAGCGGGACAGGGATTTGGAGAGCAGTACTTC	CASSLAGQGFGEQYF	TRBV13	TRBJ2-7	few	TRBD1
TGTGCCAGCAGCCAAGAAGAATGGGACAGGTCGACCCGAAACACCATATATTTT	CASSQEEWDRSTRNTIYF	TRBV4-2	TRBJ1-3	NA	TRBD1
TGCGCCAGCAGCCAAGATCCCAGGCCTGGCGGCTACACCTTC	CASSQDPRPGGYTF	TRBV4-1	TRBJ1-2	NA	NA
TGTGCCATCAGTGAGCCGATCCTCGGGACACTGACTGAAGCTTTCTTT	CAISEPILGTLTEAFF	TRBV10-3	TRBJ1-1	NA	NA
TGTGCCAGCAGTGAATATGGGGCGGGAGAAAGCTCCTACGAGCAGTACTTC	CASSEYGAGESSYEQYF	TRBV25-1	TRBJ2-7	NA	TRBD2
TGCGCCAGCAGCCACGACAGGGGGCCCTACGAGCAGTACTTC	CASSHDRGPYEQYF	TRBV4-1	TRBJ2-7	NA	TRBD1
TGTGCCAGCAGCGCCGGGACAGGGGTTTCACCCCTCCACTTT	CASSAGTGVSPLHF	TRBV9	TRBJ1-6	NA	TRBD1
TGCGCCAGCAGCTTGGTCAGGTTGTCGTACTTC	CASSLVRLSYF	TRBV5-1	TRBJ2-7	NA	NA
TGTGCCAGCAGCTTAGGTACAGGAGACTTTATCACAGATACGCAGTATTTT	CASSLGTGDFITDTQYF	TRBV7-8	TRBJ2-3	NA	NA
TGTGCCAGCAGCTACGGACAGGGGAATGGCTACACCTTC	CASSYGQGNGYTF	TRBV27	TRBJ1-2	NA	TRBD1
TGCGCCAGCAGAGGGGTAGGACTAGCGGGCGGCTATGAGCAGTTCTTC	CASRGVGLAGGYEQFF	TRBV10-2	TRBJ2-1	NA	TRBD2
TGCGCCAGCAGCTCGGGAGCAGGCAAGGTACCCCTCCACTTT	CASSSGAGKVPLHF	TRBV5-1	TRBJ1-6	once	NA
TGTGCCATCAGTACAGGGGCAACCTACGAGCAGTACTTC	CAISTGATYEQYF	TRBV10-3	TRBJ2-7	NA	TRBD1
TGTGCCAGCACCCGACTAGGGGGGGACAATGAGCAGTTCTTC	CASTRLGGDNEQFF	TRBV25-1	TRBJ2-1	NA	NA
TGTGCCAGCCACATCCGCACTGAAGCTTTCTTT	CASHIRTEAFF	TRBV6-5	TRBJ1-1	NA	NA
TGTGCCAGCAGCCCCAGGGGACGGGAGCAGTACTTC	CASSPRGREQYF	TRBV7-8	TRBJ2-7	NA	NA
TGCGCCAGCAGCTCTACAGGGAGCTCCTACAATGAGCAGTTCTTC	CASSSTGSSYNEQFF	TRBV5-1	TRBJ2-1	NA	NA
TGTGCCAGCAGCAAAGCGATCCTAGCGGGGGGGCCTCGGTCCGGGGAGCTGTTTTTT	CASSKAILAGGPRSGELFF	TRBV21-1	TRBJ2-2	once	NA
TGTGCCAGCAGCTTAGGGGTAGGTTCACCCCTCCACTTT	CASSLGVGSPLHF	TRBV5-8	TRBJ1-6	NA	NA
TGTGCCACCAGCAGGGAGGTAGGGGGCCAAGTCTATGGCTACACCTTC	CATSREVGGQVYGYTF	TRBV15	TRBJ1-2	NA	TRBD1
TGTGCCAGCAGCTTCGCACTAGCGGGAGATTTCTACGAGCAGTACTTC	CASSFALAGDFYEQYF	TRBV11-2	TRBJ2-7	NA	TRBD2
TGTGCCAGCAGGATCGACAGAAACACTGAAGCTTTCTTT	CASRIDRNTEAFF	TRBV2	TRBJ1-1	NA	NA
TGTGCCATTCGTCCGGGACAGGGGGCTTCCTACGAGCAGTACTTC	CAIRPGQGASYEQYF	TRBV10-3	TRBJ2-7	NA	TRBD1
TGTGCCAGCAGCTTAGAAGAGGGACAGGGTCCCATCTATGGCTACACCTTC	CASSLEEGQGPIYGYTF	TRBV7-2	TRBJ1-2	NA	TRBD1
TGTGCCAGCAGCCACCGGGACAGGGGCCCCGGGGAGCTGTTTTTT	CASSHRDRGPGELFF	TRBV14	TRBJ2-2	NA	TRBD1
TGTGCCAGCAGCTTGACAGGGGGCCGGTTCCGTGGCTACACCTTC	CASSLTGGRFRGYTF	TRBV5-6	TRBJ1-2	NA	TRBD1
TGTGCCTGGAGTCCCATCACGGGGATGAACACTGAAGCTTTCTTT	CAWSPITGMNTEAFF	TRBV30	TRBJ1-1	NA	NA
TGTGCCAGCAGCGCGGGACTGAGCTATGGCTACACCTTC	CASSAGLSYGYTF	TRBV9	TRBJ1-2	NA	NA
TGTGCCAGCAGCCAAGACGAGGGCTCCCCCTTATATTTT	CASSQDEGSPLYF	TRBV3-1/TRBV3-2	TRBJ1-3	NA	NA
TGCGCCAGCAGTGAGTCGTGGCTAGCGGGAGAGAATGAGCAGTTCTTC	CASSESWLAGENEQFF	TRBV10-2	TRBJ2-1	NA	TRBD2
TGTGCCAGCAGAGGGGACAGGGGGTTTGAAAAACTGTTTTTT	CASRGDRGFEKLFF	TRBV2	TRBJ1-4	NA	TRBD1
TGCAGCTCCCGAGAGGACACCAACAATGAGCAGTTCTTC	CSSREDTNNEQFF	TRBV29-1	TRBJ2-1	NA	NA
TGTGCCAGCAGCCCGGACTTCACCCTCATCTACGAGCAGTACTTC	CASSPDFTLIYEQYF	TRBV7-9	TRBJ2-7	NA	NA
TGTGCCAGCAGTTACTTGTACTCGAGTGAAAAACTGTTTTTT	CASSYLYSSEKLFF	TRBV6-5	TRBJ1-4	NA	NA
TGTGCCAGCAGTCCTCAGGGTAGGGAGACCCAGTACTTC	CASSPQGRETQYF	TRBV5-6	TRBJ2-5	once	NA
TGCGCCAGCAGCGGGGATAGCGGGAATTACAATGAGCAGTTCTTC	CASSGDSGNYNEQFF	TRBV5-1	TRBJ2-1	NA	TRBD2
TGTGCCAGCAGCAGTTACACAGGGTCAACTGAAGCTTTCTTT	CASSSYTGSTEAFF	TRBV6-5	TRBJ1-1	NA	NA
TGTGCCAGCATCGGGCTAGGGAGCTCCTACGAGCAGTACTTC	CASIGLGSSYEQYF	TRBV6-5	TRBJ2-7	NA	NA
TGTGCCAGCAGTGAAGTGTTAGCGGGAAGAGAGACCCAGTACTTC	CASSEVLAGRETQYF	TRBV25-1	TRBJ2-5	NA	TRBD2
TGTGCCAGCAGCCAAGTCTCCAATGAAAAACTGTTTTTT	CASSQVSNEKLFF	TRBV4-2	TRBJ1-4	NA	NA
TGTGCCAGCAGCTTAGATGAGACAGGTCCCTTTGAGCAGTTCTTC	CASSLDETGPFEQFF	TRBV7-8	TRBJ2-1	NA	NA